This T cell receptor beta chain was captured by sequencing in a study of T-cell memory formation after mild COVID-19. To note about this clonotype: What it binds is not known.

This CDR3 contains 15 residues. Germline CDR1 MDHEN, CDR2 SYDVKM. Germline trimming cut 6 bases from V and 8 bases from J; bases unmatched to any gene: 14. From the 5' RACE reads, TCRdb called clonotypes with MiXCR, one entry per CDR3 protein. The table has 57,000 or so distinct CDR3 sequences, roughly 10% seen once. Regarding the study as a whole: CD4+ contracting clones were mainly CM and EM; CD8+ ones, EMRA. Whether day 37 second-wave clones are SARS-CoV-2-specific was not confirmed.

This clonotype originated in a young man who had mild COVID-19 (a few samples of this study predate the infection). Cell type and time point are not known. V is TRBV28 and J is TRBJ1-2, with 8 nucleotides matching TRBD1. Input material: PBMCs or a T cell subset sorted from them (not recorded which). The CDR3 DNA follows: TGTGCCAGCAGCCCCCCCGGGCAGGGGGCGGAAGGCTACACCTTC. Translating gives CASSPPGQGAEGYTF.